Following are 3 T cell receptor beta chains from one sample sequenced in a study of a mutant IDH1 vaccine in newly diagnosed glioma (dated by TCRdb to about 2021). Receptor amplification or capture employed the immunoSEQ multiplex PCR assay. As stored in TCRdb, this immuneACCESS dataset retains in-frame rearrangements with V and J assigned. A fraction of the clones does not appear; measured against another copy, unresolved V genes explain less than half of the discrepancy, and the remainder lacks a known reason. The sample contains around 65,000 clones, approximately 80% of them found a single time. Of the sample, about 6% is held by the ten largest clones. The antigens of these receptors remain unknown. The time point label, as the study defines it: week 11, during vaccination. A 20-mer mutant IDH1 peptide at 300 micrograms in Montanide made up each vaccine dose, which was injected subcutaneously together with topical imiquimod.

Sequencing was performed on PBMCs, taken from a glioma patient whose treatment included an IDH1 peptide vaccine. All receptors derive from a man between 50 and 59 years old with glioma.

The chain recombines TRBV19 with TRBJ1-5; unclear D gene. V was clipped by 7 bases and J by 1 base, with 11 bases between them. This CDR3 has 14 amino acids. The germline V gene encodes CDR1 LNHDA and CDR2 SQIVND (reference sequence). The CDR3 is CASKPGSSNQPQHF. Written as DNA, the CDR3 is TGTGCCAGTAAACCGGGGAGCAGCAATCAGCCCCAGCATTTT.

The chain joins TRBV6-1 to TRBJ1-5; possible D gene TRBD1, 6 bases. Germline CDR1 MNHNS, CDR2 SASEGT. There are 13 residues in the CDR3. V gave up 2 bases and J gave up 5 bases, with 7 bases separating them. The CDR3 is CASSERGDQPQHF. CDR3 DNA: TGTGCCAGCAGTGAAAGGGGGGATCAGCCCCAGCATTTT.

The genes are TRBV10-3 and TRBJ1-3; D gene unclear. The CDR3 runs to 15 residues. Trimming stripped 2 bases from V and 3 bases from J, with 11 bases between. Germline loops: CDR1 ENHRY, CDR2 SYGVKD. The CDR3 sequence: CAISEGQINGNTIYF. The CDR3 DNA reads TGTGCCATCAGTGAGGGGCAGATCAATGGAAACACCATATATTTT.